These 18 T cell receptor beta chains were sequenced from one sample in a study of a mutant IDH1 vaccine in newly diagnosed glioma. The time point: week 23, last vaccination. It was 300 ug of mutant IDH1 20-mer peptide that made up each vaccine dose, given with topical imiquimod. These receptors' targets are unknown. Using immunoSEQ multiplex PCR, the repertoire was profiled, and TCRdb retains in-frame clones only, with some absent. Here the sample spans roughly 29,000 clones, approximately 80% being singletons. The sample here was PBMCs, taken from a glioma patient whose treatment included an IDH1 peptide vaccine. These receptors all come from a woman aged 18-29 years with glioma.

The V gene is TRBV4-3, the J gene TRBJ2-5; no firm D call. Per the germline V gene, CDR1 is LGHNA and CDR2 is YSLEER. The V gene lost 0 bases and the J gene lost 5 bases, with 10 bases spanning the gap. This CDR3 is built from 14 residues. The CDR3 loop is CASSQEPGVETQYF. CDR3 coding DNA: TGCGCCAGCAGCCAAGAACCTGGTGTGGAGACCCAGTACTTC.

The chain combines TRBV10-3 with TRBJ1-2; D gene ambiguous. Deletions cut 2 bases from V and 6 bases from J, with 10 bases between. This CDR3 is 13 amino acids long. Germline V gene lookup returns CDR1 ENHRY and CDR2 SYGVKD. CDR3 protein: CAISEGQLDGYTF. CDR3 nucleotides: TGTGCCATCAGTGAGGGCCAGCTCGATGGCTACACCTTC.

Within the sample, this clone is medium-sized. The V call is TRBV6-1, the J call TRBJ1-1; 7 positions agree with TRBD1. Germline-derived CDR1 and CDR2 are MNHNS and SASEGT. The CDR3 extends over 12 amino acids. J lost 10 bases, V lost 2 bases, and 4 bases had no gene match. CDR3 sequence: CASSERQGRAFF. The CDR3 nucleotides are TGTGCCAGCAGTGAAAGACAGGGCAGAGCTTTCTTT.

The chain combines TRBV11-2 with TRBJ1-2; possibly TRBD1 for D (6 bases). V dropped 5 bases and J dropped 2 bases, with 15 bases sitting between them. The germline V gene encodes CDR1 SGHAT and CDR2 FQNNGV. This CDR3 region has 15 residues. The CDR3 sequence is CASSKLPQGNYGYTF. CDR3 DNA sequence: TGTGCCAGCAGCAAGCTCCCACAGGGAAACTATGGCTACACCTTC. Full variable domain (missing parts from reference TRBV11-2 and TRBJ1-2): EAGVAQSPRYKIIEKRQSVAFWCNPISGHATLYWYQQILGQGPKLLIQFQNNGVVDDSQLPKDRFSAERLKGVDSTLKIQPAKLEDSAVYLCASSKLPQGNYGYTFGSGTRLTVV.

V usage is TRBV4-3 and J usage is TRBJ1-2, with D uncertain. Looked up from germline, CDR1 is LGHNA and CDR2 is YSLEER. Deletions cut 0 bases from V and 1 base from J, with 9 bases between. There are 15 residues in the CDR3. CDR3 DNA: TGCGCCAGCAGCCAAGATTACGGAGTTAACTATGGCTACACCTTC. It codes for CASSQDYGVNYGYTF.

CDR3 DNA sequence: TGTGCCAGCAGTGAAGCCCTGATAACGCAGTATTTT. As protein: CASSEALITQYF. This chain joins TRBV2 and TRBJ2-3; D ambiguous. From germline, CDR1 is SNHLY and CDR2 FYNNEI. The length of the CDR3 is 12 residues. V lost 0 bases to trimming and J lost 9 bases, with 7 bases between them.

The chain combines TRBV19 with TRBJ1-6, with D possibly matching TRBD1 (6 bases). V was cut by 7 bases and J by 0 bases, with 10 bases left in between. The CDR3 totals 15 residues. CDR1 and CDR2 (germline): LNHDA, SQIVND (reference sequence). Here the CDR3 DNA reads TGTGCCAGTAACGACAGGAGCTCCTATAATTCACCCCTCCACTTT. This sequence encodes CASNDRSSYNSPLHF. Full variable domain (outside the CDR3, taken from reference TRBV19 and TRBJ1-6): DGGITQSPKYLFRKEGQNVTLSCEQNLNHDAMYWYRQDPGQGLRLIYYSQIVNDFQKGDIAEGYSVSREKKESFPLTVTSAQKNPTAFYLCASNDRSSYNSPLHFGNGTRLTVT.

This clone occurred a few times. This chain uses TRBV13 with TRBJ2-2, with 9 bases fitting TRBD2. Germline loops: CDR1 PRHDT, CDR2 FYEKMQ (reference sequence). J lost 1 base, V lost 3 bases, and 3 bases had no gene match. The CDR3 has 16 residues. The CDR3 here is CASSLVSGRNTGELFF. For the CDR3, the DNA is TGTGCCAGCAGCTTGGTTAGCGGGAGGAACACCGGGGAGCTGTTTTTT.

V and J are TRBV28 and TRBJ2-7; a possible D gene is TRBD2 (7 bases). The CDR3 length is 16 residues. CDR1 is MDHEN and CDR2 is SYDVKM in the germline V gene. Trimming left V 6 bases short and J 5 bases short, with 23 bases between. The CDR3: CASSPEGGRSWNEQYF. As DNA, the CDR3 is TGTGCCAGCAGCCCCGAGGGGGGGAGGTCTTGGAACGAGCAGTACTTC.

CDR3 nucleotides: TGTGCCAGCAGTTACGGCTCCAATCAGCCCCAGCATTTT. It is translated as CASSYGSNQPQHF. The chain links TRBV6-6 to TRBJ1-5; D gene uncertain. The CDR3 totals 13 residues. The V and J ends lost 2 bases and 3 bases respectively, with 5 bases between them. Germline CDR1 reads MNHNY; CDR2 reads SVGAGI (reference sequence).

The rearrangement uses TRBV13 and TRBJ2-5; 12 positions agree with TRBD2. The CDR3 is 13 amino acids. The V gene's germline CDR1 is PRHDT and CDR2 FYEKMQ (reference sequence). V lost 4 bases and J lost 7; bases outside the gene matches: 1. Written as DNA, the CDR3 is TGTGCCAGCAGCTCGACTAGCGGGAGGACCCAGTACTTC. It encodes CASSSTSGRTQYF.

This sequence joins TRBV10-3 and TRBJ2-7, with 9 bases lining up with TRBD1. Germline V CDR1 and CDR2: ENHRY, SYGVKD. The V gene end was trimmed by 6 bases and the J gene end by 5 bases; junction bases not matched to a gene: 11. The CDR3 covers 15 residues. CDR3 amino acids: CAIRAGTGRANEQYF. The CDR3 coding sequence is TGTGCCATCAGAGCAGGGACAGGGAGGGCGAACGAGCAGTACTTC.

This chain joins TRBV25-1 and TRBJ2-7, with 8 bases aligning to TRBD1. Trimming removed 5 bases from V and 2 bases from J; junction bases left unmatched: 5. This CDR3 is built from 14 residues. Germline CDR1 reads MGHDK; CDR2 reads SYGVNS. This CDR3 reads CASSPDRGPYEQYF. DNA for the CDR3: TGTGCCAGCAGTCCCGACAGGGGACCCTACGAGCAGTACTTC.

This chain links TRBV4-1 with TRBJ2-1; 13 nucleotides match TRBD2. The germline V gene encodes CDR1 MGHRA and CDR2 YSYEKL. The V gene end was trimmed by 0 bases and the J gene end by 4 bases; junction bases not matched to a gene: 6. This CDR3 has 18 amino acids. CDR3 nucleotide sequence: TGCGCCAGCAGCCAAGAAATCTTGGGACTAGCGGGATACAATGAGCAGTTCTTC. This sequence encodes CASSQEILGLAGYNEQFF.

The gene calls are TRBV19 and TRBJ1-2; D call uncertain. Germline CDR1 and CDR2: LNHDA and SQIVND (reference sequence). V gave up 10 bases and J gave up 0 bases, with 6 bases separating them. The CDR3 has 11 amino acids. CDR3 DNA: TGTGCCACCGGGACTAACTATGGCTACACCTTC. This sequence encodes CATGTNYGYTF.

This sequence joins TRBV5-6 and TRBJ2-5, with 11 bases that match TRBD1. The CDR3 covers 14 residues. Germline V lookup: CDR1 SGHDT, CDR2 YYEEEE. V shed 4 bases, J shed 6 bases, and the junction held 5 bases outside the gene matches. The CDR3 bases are TGTGCCAGCAGCATAGGACAGGGGGCTAAGACCCAGTACTTC. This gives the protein CASSIGQGAKTQYF. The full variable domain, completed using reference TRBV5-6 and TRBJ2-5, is DAGVTQSPTHLIKTRGQQVTLRCSPKSGHDTVSWYQQALGQGPQFIFQYYEEEERQRGNFPDRFSGHQFPNYSSELNVNALLLGDSALYLCASSIGQGAKTQYFGPGTRLLVL.

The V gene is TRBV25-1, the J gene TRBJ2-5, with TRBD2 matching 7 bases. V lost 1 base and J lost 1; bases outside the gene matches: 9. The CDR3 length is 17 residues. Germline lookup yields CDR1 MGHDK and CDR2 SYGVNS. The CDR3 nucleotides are TGTGCCAGCAGTGAATTGTATGGGCGGGGGATCCAAGAGACCCAGTACTTC. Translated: CASSELYGRGIQETQYF.

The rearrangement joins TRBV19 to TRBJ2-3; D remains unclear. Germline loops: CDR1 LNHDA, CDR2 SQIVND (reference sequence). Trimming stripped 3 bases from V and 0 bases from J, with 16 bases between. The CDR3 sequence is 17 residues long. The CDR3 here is CASSILGPSSSTDTQYF. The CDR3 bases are TGTGCCAGTAGTATTTTAGGCCCGAGTTCTAGCACAGATACGCAGTATTTT. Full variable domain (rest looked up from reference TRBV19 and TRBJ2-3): DGGITQSPKYLFRKEGQNVTLSCEQNLNHDAMYWYRQDPGQGLRLIYYSQIVNDFQKGDIAEGYSVSREKKESFPLTVTSAQKNPTAFYLCASSILGPSSSTDTQYFGPGTRLTVL.